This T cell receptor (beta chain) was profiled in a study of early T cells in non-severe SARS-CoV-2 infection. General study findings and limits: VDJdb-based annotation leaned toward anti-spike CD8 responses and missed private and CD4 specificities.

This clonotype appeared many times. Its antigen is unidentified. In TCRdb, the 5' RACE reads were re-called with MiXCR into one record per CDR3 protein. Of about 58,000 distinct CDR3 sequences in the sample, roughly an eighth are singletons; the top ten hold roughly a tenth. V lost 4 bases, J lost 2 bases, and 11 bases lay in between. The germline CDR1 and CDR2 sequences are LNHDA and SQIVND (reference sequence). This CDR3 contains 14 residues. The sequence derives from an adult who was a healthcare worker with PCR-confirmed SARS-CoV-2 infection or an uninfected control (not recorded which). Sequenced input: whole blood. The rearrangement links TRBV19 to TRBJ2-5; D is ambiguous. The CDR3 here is CASSTERRQETQYF. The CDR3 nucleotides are TGTGCCAGTAGTACGGAGAGGCGGCAAGAGACCCAGTACTTC. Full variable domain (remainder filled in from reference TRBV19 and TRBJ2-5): DGGITQSPKYLFRKEGQNVTLSCEQNLNHDAMYWYRQDPGQGLRLIYYSQIVNDFQKGDIAEGYSVSREKKESFPLTVTSAQKNPTAFYLCASSTERRQETQYFGPGTRLLVL.